The present entry profiles one T cell receptor (beta chain) with its context. In the source study's methods: The authors estimated nucleated cell counts from reference gene primer amplification. Sequencing used immunoSEQ multiplex PCR; TCRdb keeps in-frame clones, though not all of them. V, J and clone size are those of that table, while D and trimming were read from the DNA. The table shows 250,000 to 300,000 clones, with around 89% occurring only once. This sample stems from a study of blood T cell repertoires in COVID-19. Whole-study context: T cells, B-cell-depleted T cells, or PBMCs supplied cDNA or gDNA.

The specimen sequenced was peripheral blood. The clonotype originates from a woman between 25 and 40 years old who had recovered from COVID-19.

CDR3 region: CATSDTISTSDEQYF. DNA of the CDR3: TGTGCCACCAGTGACACCATATCCACTAGCGACGAGCAGTACTTC. This rearrangement joins TRBV24-1 to TRBJ2-7; 7 bases fit TRBD2. This CDR3 is 15 amino acids long. Losses at the gene ends were 4 bases for V and 5 bases for J; bases not matched to a gene: 10. Germline CDR1 and CDR2: KGHDR and SFDVKD.